Below are 20 T cell receptor beta chains sequenced from a single sample in a study of T cell responses to AZD1222 COVID-19 vaccine. Libraries were prepared by immunoSEQ multiplex PCR; TCRdb keeps only in-frame clonotypes and omits some of them. The sample includes more than 50,000 clones, approximately 82% seen only once; the top ten take 20%. Here the sequenced sample was peripheral blood, taken on day 0 of AZD1222 vaccination. These receptors were collected from an adult in good health.

The table lists this clone with a count of one. This rearrangement joins TRBV4-3 to TRBJ1-4; D perhaps matches TRBD1 (6 bases). Germline V gene sequence: CDR1 LGHNA, CDR2 YSLEER. Trimming left V 4 bases short and J 7 bases short, with 16 bases between. The CDR3 consists of 15 residues. CDR3 DNA sequence: TGCGCCAGCAGCCGCACCCAGGGGTTTGGTGAAAAACTGTTTTTT. This encodes CASSRTQGFGEKLFF.

The CDR3 region is CASAKVETQYF. CDR3 bases: TGTGCCAGCGCCAAGGTAGAGACCCAGTACTTC. The gene calls are TRBV28 and TRBJ2-5, with unresolved D. This CDR3 is built from 11 residues. Looked up from germline, CDR1 is MDHEN and CDR2 is SYDVKM. V was clipped by 8 bases and J by 4 bases, with 8 bases between them.

V usage is TRBV12-3 or TRBV12-4 and J usage is TRBJ1-5; D not certain. This CDR3 comprises 13 residues. V lost 4 bases to trimming and J lost 4 bases, with 8 bases between them. CDR3: CASSSENNQPQHF. DNA for the CDR3: TGTGCCAGCAGTTCAGAGAATAATCAGCCCCAGCATTTT.

This chain links TRBV28 with TRBJ2-7; D call uncertain. Germline CDR1 and CDR2: MDHEN and SYDVKM. This CDR3 is built from 14 residues. V lost 5 bases to trimming and J lost 7 bases, with 18 bases between them. CDR3 region: CASSGATLTREQYF. The CDR3 DNA sequence: TGTGCCAGCAGTGGAGCGACTCTTACGCGGGAGCAGTACTTC.

The chain joins TRBV27 to TRBJ1-5, with D hard to call. This CDR3 spans 13 amino acids. The V end was cut by 5 bases, the J end by 0 bases, with 5 bases between. The germline V gene has CDR1 MNHEY and CDR2 SMNVEV (reference sequence). Here the CDR3 reads CASSHDSNQPQHF. CDR3 bases: TGTGCCAGCAGTCACGATAGCAATCAGCCCCAGCATTTT.

This chain links TRBV7-9 with TRBJ2-2; the match to TRBD1 covers 8 bases. Germline loops: CDR1 SEHNR, CDR2 FQNEAQ (reference sequence). J gave up 4 bases and V 5 bases, and 6 bases lay outside the gene matches. The CDR3 is 15 residues long. The CDR3 coding sequence is TGTGCCAGCAGCCATGGAGGGACAGGCACCGGGGAGCTGTTTTTT. This gives the protein CASSHGGTGTGELFF.

V gene TRBV7-7 combines with J gene TRBJ2-3; D might be TRBD2 (5 bases). This CDR3 is built from 15 residues. The germline gives CDR1 SSHAT, CDR2 FNYEAQ (reference sequence). The V end was cut by 2 bases, the J end by 2 bases, with 11 bases between. The chain's CDR3 is CASSLSPLATDTQYF. As DNA, the CDR3 is TGTGCCAGCAGCTTAAGCCCTCTAGCCACAGATACGCAGTATTTT.

The V gene is TRBV15, the J gene TRBJ1-4; D is ambiguous. Trimming stripped 2 bases from V and 3 bases from J, with 10 bases between. In germline, CDR1 is LNHNV, CDR2 YYDKDF (reference sequence). The CDR3 has 15 residues. The CDR3 DNA is TGTGCCACCAGCAGATTTGGAGGGTCTAATGAAAAACTGTTTTTT. Its protein is CATSRFGGSNEKLFF.

The chain combines TRBV25-1 with TRBJ2-7; the D is unclear. CDR1 and CDR2 (germline): MGHDK, SYGVNS. The germline V and J ends were trimmed by 5 bases and 6 bases, with 14 bases remaining between them. The CDR3 length is 13 residues. The CDR3 sequence: CASSKSPAGEQYV. CDR3 DNA: TGTGCCAGCAGTAAAAGCCCGGCAGGCGAGCAGTACGTC.

The rearrangement uses TRBV30 and TRBJ2-6, with 7 positions matching TRBD2. V was clipped by 2 bases and J by 0 bases; unmatched bases: 4. The germline CDR1 and CDR2 sequences are GTSNPN and SVGIG (reference sequence). The CDR3 extends over 16 amino acids. The CDR3 coding sequence is TGTGCCTGGAGTCGGGGGGTAAGCTCTGGGGCCAACGTCCTGACTTTC. Its protein product is CAWSRGVSSGANVLTF.

The rearrangement joins TRBV21-1 to TRBJ1-1. TRBV21-1 is recorded as a pseudogene. This CDR3 spans 15 amino acids. CDR3 residues: CASSCRTKKNTEAFF. In DNA, the CDR3 is TGTGCCAGCAGCTGTCGGACTAAGAAAAACACTGAAGCTTTCTTT.

V gene TRBV7-7 combines with J gene TRBJ2-2, with TRBD2 identical over 12 bases. CDR1 and CDR2 from the germline V gene are SSHAT and FNYEAQ (reference sequence). The CDR3 consists of 14 residues. Trimming cost V 5 bases and J 7 bases; bases outside gene matches: 2. The CDR3 DNA sequence: TGTGCCAGCAGCACGGGACTAGCGGGCGGGGAGCTGTTTTTT. Amino acid sequence: CASSTGLAGGELFF. Full variable domain (remainder filled in from reference TRBV7-7 and TRBJ2-2): GAGVSQSPRYKVTKRGQDVTLRCDPISSHATLYWYQQALGQGPEFLTYFNYEAQPDKSGLPSDRFSAERPEGSISTLTIQRTEQRDSAMYRCASSTGLAGGELFFGEGSRLTVL.

The chain has TRBV5-6 and TRBJ1-3; D not certain. Germline V gene sequence: CDR1 SGHDT, CDR2 YYEEEE. The V gene lost 4 bases and the J gene lost 0 bases, with 14 bases spanning the gap. The CDR3 consists of 16 residues. CDR3 sequence reads: CASSPGVGFSGNTIYF. CDR3 bases: TGTGCCAGCAGCCCCGGTGTGGGGTTCTCTGGAAACACCATATATTTT.

The chain has TRBV7-9 and TRBJ2-3; D gene unclear. The CDR3 extends over 15 amino acids. V lost 2 bases, J lost 0 bases, and 9 bases lay in between. Per germline, CDR1 SEHNR and CDR2 FQNEAQ (reference sequence). The CDR3 region is CASSLLPSSTDTQYF. DNA for the CDR3: TGTGCCAGCAGCTTATTACCCTCTAGCACAGATACGCAGTATTTT.

The chain carries TRBV7-2 and TRBJ2-2; D is ambiguous. Trimming cost V 4 bases and J 2 bases, with 8 bases left between them. Germline assignment: CDR1 SGHTA and CDR2 FQGNSA. The CDR3 has 14 residues. The DNA of the CDR3 is TGTGCCAGCAGCTCACGGTTAAACACCGGGGAGCTGTTTTTT. Protein sequence: CASSSRLNTGELFF.

This clone was counted between two and nine times. The rearrangement links TRBV6-1 to TRBJ1-2, with D maybe TRBD1 (5 bases). This CDR3 spans 15 amino acids. Germline V CDR1 and CDR2: MNHNS, SASEGT. Trimming shortened V by 2 bases and J by 8 bases, and 18 bases separated the two germline ends. The DNA of the CDR3 is TGTGCCAGCAGTGAATCCGGTGGAGGGGCGCAGGGCTACACCTTC. It specifies CASSESGGGAQGYTF.

The chain has TRBV27 and TRBJ1-1; D is possibly TRBD1 (5 bases). CDR3 length equals 14 residues. Germline CDR1 MNHEY, CDR2 SMNVEV (reference sequence). Trimming took 2 bases from V and 5 from J, leaving 12 bases between them. CDR3 sequence reads: CASSLVGGGTEAFF. The DNA for the CDR3 is TGTGCCAGCAGTTTAGTGGGGGGAGGAACTGAAGCTTTCTTT.

The chain has TRBV5-4 and TRBJ1-4, with D perhaps matching TRBD1 (6 bases). The germline V gene encodes CDR1 SGHNT and CDR2 YYREEE (reference sequence). Trimming stripped 4 bases from V and 2 bases from J, with 15 bases between. CDR3 length: 16 residues. CDR3 region: CASSRRAGATNEKLFF. In nucleotides, the CDR3 is TGTGCCAGCAGCCGCCGGGCGGGGGCGACTAATGAAAAACTGTTTTTT.

The chain links TRBV28 to TRBJ1-2, with D uncertain. The germline CDR1 and CDR2 sequences are MDHEN and SYDVKM. Trimming took 5 bases from V and 5 from J, leaving 21 bases between them. The CDR3 is 16 amino acids. CDR3 residues: CASSQMWQAKPYGYTF. The CDR3 nucleotides read TGTGCCAGCAGTCAAATGTGGCAGGCGAAACCATATGGCTACACCTTC.

The DNA of the CDR3 is TGTGCCAGCAGCCCTCTTGACTCCCAATACCTCAATGAGCAGTTCTTC. This translates into CASSPLDSQYLNEQFF. The V gene is TRBV7-9, the J gene TRBJ2-1; D uncertain. Germline CDR1 is SEHNR and CDR2 is FQNEAQ (reference sequence). This CDR3 region has 16 residues. Trimming removed 5 bases at V and 6 bases at J, with 20 bases between.